Listed here are 28 T cell receptor beta chains from one sample, sequenced in a study of T-cell reconstitution after alpha-beta-depleted transplantation in children. The TCRbeta library was prepared with unique molecular identifiers. TCRdb re-called the PCR reads through MiXCR, storing one row per CDR3 protein. The sample holds around 94,000 distinct CDR3 sequences, around 6.1% seen once. This material consisted of PBMCs, mostly from graft donor cells, taken 60 days after TCRalphabeta/CD19-depleted stem cell transplant. These receptors came from a female patient younger than 10 who had a stem cell transplant for Fanconi anemia, so the T cells may come from the graft donor.

At least ten counts were recorded for this clonotype. The CDR3 reads CASTRGQANSPLHF. Here the CDR3 DNA reads TGTGCCAGCACCCGTGGACAGGCAAATTCACCCCTCCACTTT. This chain links TRBV7-2 with TRBJ1-6; the match to TRBD1 covers 7 bases. V lost 7 bases and J lost 7; bases outside the gene matches: 7. Germline CDR1 is SGHTA and CDR2 is FQGNSA. The CDR3 sequence is 14 residues long.

In this sample, this clonotype turned up many times. The chain couples TRBV20-1 to TRBJ2-7; 7 bases are shared with TRBD1. Germline CDR1 reads DFQATT; CDR2 reads SNEGSKA (reference sequence). V shed 4 bases and J 3 bases; nucleotides not matched to a gene: 9. CDR3 length: 14 residues. The CDR3 DNA follows: TGCAGTGCTACACCAAGTCCAGGGGGCTACGAGCAGTACTTC. Translated, it gives CSATPSPGGYEQYF.

This clonotype was seen ten or more times. This sequence joins TRBV2 and TRBJ2-3, with 9 bases matching TRBD2. V lost 2 bases to trimming and J lost 4 bases; unmatched junction nucleotides: 10. The germline gives CDR1 SNHLY, CDR2 FYNNEI. CDR3 length: 17 amino acids. The CDR3: CASSEWRGGAVSDTQYF. DNA of the CDR3: TGTGCCAGCAGTGAATGGCGCGGGGGGGCTGTATCAGATACGCAGTATTTT. Full variable domain (rest looked up from reference TRBV2 and TRBJ2-3): EPEVTQTPSHQVTQMGQEVILRCVPISNHLYFYWYRQILGQKVEFLVSFYNNEISEKSEIFDDQFSVERPDGSNFTLKIRSTKLEDSAMYFCASSEWRGGAVSDTQYFGPGTRLTVL.

This clonotype occurred many times. The chain employs TRBV28 and TRBJ2-5; D uncertain. This CDR3 contains 11 residues. V dropped 3 bases and J dropped 5 bases, with 4 bases sitting between them. CDR1 and CDR2 from the germline V gene are MDHEN and SYDVKM. The chain's CDR3 is CASSFAETQYF. CDR3 DNA: TGTGCCAGCAGTTTTGCGGAGACCCAGTACTTC.

This clonotype was detected ten times or more. The chain has TRBV25-1 and TRBJ1-1; a possible D gene is TRBD1 (5 bases). Germline assignment: CDR1 MGHDK and CDR2 SYGVNS. The CDR3 covers 13 residues. V was clipped by 1 base and J by 3 bases, with 6 bases between them. Written as DNA, the CDR3 is TGTGCCAGCAGTGAATCGGGACACACTGAAGCTTTCTTT. Its translation: CASSESGHTEAFF.

This sequence joins TRBV20-1 and TRBJ2-4; the D gene is possibly TRBD2 (5 bases). CDR1 is DFQATT and CDR2 is SNEGSKA in the germline V gene (reference sequence). The CDR3 runs to 16 residues. Deletions cut 0 bases from V and 2 bases from J, with 14 bases between. The CDR3 spells CSARDSSLATKNIQYF. The CDR3 nucleotides read TGCAGTGCTAGAGATTCCAGCCTAGCCACCAAAAACATTCAGTACTTC.

The chain couples TRBV11-2 to TRBJ1-1; D might be TRBD1 (6 bases). CDR3 length equals 15 residues. Looked up from germline, CDR1 is SGHAT and CDR2 is FQNNGV. Trimming shortened V by 6 bases and J by 11 bases, and 25 bases separated the two germline ends. The CDR3, as DNA: TGTGCCAGCAGTTCCCTCTTGACAGGTATAGGTACGGCTTTCTTT. It yields the protein CASSSLLTGIGTAFF.

A few counts support this clonotype. The chain employs TRBV12-3 or TRBV12-4 and TRBJ2-3; 7 bases line up with TRBD2. Trimming cost V 5 bases and J 4 bases; bases outside gene matches: 12. The CDR3 loop spans 16 amino acids. The CDR3 spells CASSPSGSGSPDTQYF. CDR3 nucleotides: TGTGCCAGCAGTCCTAGCGGATCGGGTTCGCCAGATACGCAGTATTTT.

This chain uses TRBV18 with TRBJ2-1; 9 positions match TRBD1. This CDR3 region has 14 residues. Germline loops: CDR1 KGHSH, CDR2 LQKENI. Trimming removed 6 bases from V and 9 bases from J; junction bases left unmatched: 9. CDR3 loop: CASSYRTGGSEQFF. CDR3 DNA: TGTGCCAGCTCCTACAGAACAGGGGGCAGTGAGCAGTTCTTC.

This clonotype was counted ten times or more. CDR3 amino acids: CASSPDRSYISYNEQFF. The DNA of the CDR3 is TGTGCCAGCAGCCCCGACAGGTCATATATCTCCTACAATGAGCAGTTCTTC. V and J are TRBV14 and TRBJ2-1; perhaps TRBD1 as D (6 bases). V lost 4 bases, J lost 0 bases, and 16 bases lay in between. CDR3 size: 17 residues. CDR1 and CDR2 from the germline V gene are SGHDN and FVKESK.

There are many counts of this clonotype. The gene calls are TRBV7-9 and TRBJ1-1; D not resolved. V lost 3 bases and J lost 0, with 5 bases in between. Germline V gene data show CDR1 as SEHNR and CDR2 as FQNEAQ (reference sequence). There are 13 residues in the CDR3. The CDR3 is CASSFLMNTEAFF. The CDR3 nucleotides are TGTGCCAGCAGCTTCCTGATGAACACTGAAGCTTTCTTT.

This clonotype appeared many times. The chain combines TRBV4-1 with TRBJ2-2; D is possibly TRBD1 or TRBD2 (6 bases each). CDR1 MGHRA and CDR2 YSYEKL come from the germline V gene. This CDR3 is 19 amino acids long. The ends were cut back, 1 base at V and 0 bases at J, with 18 bases in the middle. The CDR3 sequence: CASSQVIPGDLANTGELFF. Written as DNA, the CDR3 is TGCGCCAGCAGCCAAGTAATCCCAGGGGACTTGGCGAACACCGGGGAGCTGTTTTTT.

This clonotype was seen ten or more times. The chain employs TRBV5-1 and TRBJ1-2; tentative D call: TRBD1 (6 bases). Germline V gene data show CDR1 as SGHRS and CDR2 as YFSETQ. Trimming pared 4 bases from V and 4 bases from J, leaving 17 bases between. The CDR3 contains 15 residues. The CDR3 spells CASSAVTGSGYGYTF. CDR3 in DNA: TGCGCCAGCAGCGCCGTAACAGGGTCCGGCTATGGCTACACCTTC.

This clonotype was found many times. DNA of the CDR3: TGTGCCAGCAGCTTAGCCAACTCCTACGAGCAGTACTTC. This encodes CASSLANSYEQYF. The chain has TRBV7-9 and TRBJ2-7; D unclear. The CDR3 has 13 amino acids. V lost 0 bases to trimming and J lost 0 bases, with 3 bases between them. Germline V lookup: CDR1 SEHNR, CDR2 FQNEAQ (reference sequence).

Many counts were recorded for this clonotype. The rearrangement joins TRBV11-2 to TRBJ1-5; D might be TRBD1 (6 bases). Germline-derived CDR1 and CDR2 are SGHAT and FQNNGV. The CDR3 has 16 residues. V shed 0 bases and J shed 5 bases, with 14 bases lying between them. This chain's CDR3 is CASSLEGQRAYQPQHF. The CDR3 DNA reads TGTGCCAGCAGCTTAGAAGGACAGAGAGCTTATCAGCCCCAGCATTTT.

This clonotype has a handful of counts. In nucleotides, the CDR3 is TGTGCCAGCAGTCGATTAGCACGTTTAGGAACCGGGGAGCTGTTTTTT. Protein: CASSRLARLGTGELFF. This sequence joins TRBV6-1 and TRBJ2-2; D unclear. Looked up from germline, CDR1 is MNHNS and CDR2 is SASEGT. The CDR3 runs to 16 residues. Between the trimmed V and J ends, which lost 5 bases and 5 bases, there was a span of 18 bases.

The chain couples TRBV20-1 to TRBJ2-7; the match to TRBD2 covers 9 bases. V lost 3 bases to trimming and J lost 1 base; unmatched junction nucleotides: 10. Germline V gives CDR1 DFQATT, CDR2 SNEGSKA (reference sequence). This CDR3 spans 16 amino acids. CDR3 protein: CSARGGSGRRSYEQYF. In DNA form, the CDR3 reads TGCAGTGCTAGGGGGGGTAGCGGGAGAAGATCCTACGAGCAGTACTTC.

The chain combines TRBV19 with TRBJ2-7; 8 nucleotides agree with TRBD1. The CDR3 is made up of 13 amino acids. The ends lost 10 bases at V and 1 base at J; junction bases unmatched: 6. From germline, CDR1 is LNHDA and CDR2 SQIVND (reference sequence). The CDR3: CATEDRGSYEQYF. DNA of the CDR3: TGTGCCACCGAAGACAGGGGTTCCTACGAGCAGTACTTC.

The table lists this clonotype with many counts. Compared with germline, one end of the junction differs, possibly owing to a read error. The V gene is TRBV12-3 or TRBV12-4, the J gene TRBJ2-7; 9 nucleotides line up with TRBD1. There are 12 residues in the CDR3. The CDR3 DNA reads as TGTGCCAGCAGTTTAGCCGGGACAGGGCAGGACTTC. This gives the protein CASSLAGTGQDF.

This clonotype was seen many times. The genes are TRBV5-1 and TRBJ2-3, with TRBD2 identical over 12 bases. CDR1 and CDR2 from the germline V gene are SGHRS and YFSETQ. The V segment lost 4 bases and the J segment 2 bases; nucleotides outside the gene matches: 5. The CDR3 has 16 residues. CDR3 loop: CASSLWTSGVTDTQYF. The CDR3 nucleotides read TGCGCCAGCAGCCTTTGGACTAGCGGGGTCACAGATACGCAGTATTTT.

This clonotype showed up just a few times. The chain joins TRBV24-1 to TRBJ2-5; 7 nucleotides align to TRBD2. The CDR3 is 16 residues long. From germline, CDR1 is KGHDR and CDR2 SFDVKD. J lost 1 base, V lost 3 bases, and 7 bases had no gene match. The CDR3 region has the DNA TGTGCCACCAGTGATGTAGCGGGCGGCATCCAAGAGACCCAGTACTTC. Its protein product is CATSDVAGGIQETQYF.

Notes on this clonotype: A read error may be the cause here, since a much bigger clone is one base away. V gene TRBV5-1 combines with J gene TRBJ2-7, with D hard to call. Germline V gene sequence: CDR1 SGHRS, CDR2 YFSETQ. This CDR3 has 14 amino acids. This CDR3 is CASILDPPFYEQYF. The DNA of the CDR3 is TGCGCCAGCATCTTGGATCCACCCTTCTACGAGCAGTACTTC.

The rearrangement links TRBV27 to TRBJ1-2, with 7 bases that match TRBD1. The CDR3 is 14 residues long. V shed 2 bases and J 8 bases; nucleotides not matched to a gene: 8. Germline CDR1 is MNHEY and CDR2 is SMNVEV (reference sequence). In DNA form, the CDR3 reads TGTGCCAGCAGTTTAAGGGGGCAACGCGACGGCTACACCTTC. It yields the protein CASSLRGQRDGYTF.

This clonotype was counted many times. CDR3 region: CASSQELGTGNTEAFF. In nucleotides, the CDR3 is TGTGCCAGCAGCCAAGAATTGGGGACAGGGAACACTGAAGCTTTCTTT. The V call is TRBV3-1, the J call TRBJ1-1, with TRBD1 matching over 8 bases. Unmatched junction bases numbered 4, after V lost 0 bases and J lost 1 base. Looked up from germline, CDR1 is LGHDT and CDR2 is YNNKEL (reference sequence). The CDR3 spans 16 residues.

This clonotype was detected a few times. V is TRBV7-9 and J is TRBJ1-4; weak D call: TRBD1 (6 bases). The CDR3 loop spans 14 amino acids. The V and J ends lost 5 bases and 5 bases respectively, with 12 bases between them. Germline CDR1 is SEHNR and CDR2 is FQNEAQ (reference sequence). The CDR3 protein is CASSVFGQNEKLFF. The CDR3 bases are TGTGCCAGCAGCGTATTCGGACAGAATGAAAAACTGTTTTTT.

V usage is TRBV3-1 and J usage is TRBJ1-4; weak D call: TRBD1 (6 bases). The CDR3 runs 15 residues. V was clipped by 11 bases and J by 8 bases, with 24 bases between them. Germline V CDR1 and CDR2: LGHDT, YNNKEL (reference sequence). The CDR3 DNA sequence: TGTGCCTCCAGCCTGTATGGGGGGGCTAGAGAAAAACTGTTTTTT. This codes for CASSLYGGAREKLFF.

This clonotype has ten or more counts. The chain joins TRBV29-1 to TRBJ2-7; 11 nucleotides align to TRBD1. The CDR3 is 13 amino acids. V lost 4 bases, J lost 4 bases, and 3 bases stayed unmatched. The germline V gene has CDR1 SQVTM and CDR2 ANQGSEA. CDR3: CSVGGTGGYEQYF. The CDR3 DNA reads TGCAGCGTTGGAGGGACAGGGGGATACGAGCAGTACTTC.

In its sample, this clonotype was seen a few times. The genes are TRBV25-1 and TRBJ2-2; D is uncertain. The CDR3 is 12 amino acids. CDR1 is MGHDK and CDR2 is SYGVNS in the germline V gene. The germline V and J ends were trimmed by 8 bases and 3 bases, with 7 bases remaining between them. CDR3 in amino acids: CASGVYTGELFF. For the CDR3, the DNA is TGTGCCAGCGGAGTGTACACCGGGGAGCTGTTTTTT.